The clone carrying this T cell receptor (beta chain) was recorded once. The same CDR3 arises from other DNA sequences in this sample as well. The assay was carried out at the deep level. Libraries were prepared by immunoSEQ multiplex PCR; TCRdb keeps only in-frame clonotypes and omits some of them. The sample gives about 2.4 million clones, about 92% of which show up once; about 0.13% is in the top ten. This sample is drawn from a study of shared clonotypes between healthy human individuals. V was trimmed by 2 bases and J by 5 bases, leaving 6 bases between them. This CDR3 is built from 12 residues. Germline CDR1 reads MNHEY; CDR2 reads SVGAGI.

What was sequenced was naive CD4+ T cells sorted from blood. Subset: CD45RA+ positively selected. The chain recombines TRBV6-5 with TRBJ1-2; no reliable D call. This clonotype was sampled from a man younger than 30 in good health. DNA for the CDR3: TGTGCCAGCAGTTACAGAGGGTATGGCTACACCTTC. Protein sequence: CASSYRGYGYTF.